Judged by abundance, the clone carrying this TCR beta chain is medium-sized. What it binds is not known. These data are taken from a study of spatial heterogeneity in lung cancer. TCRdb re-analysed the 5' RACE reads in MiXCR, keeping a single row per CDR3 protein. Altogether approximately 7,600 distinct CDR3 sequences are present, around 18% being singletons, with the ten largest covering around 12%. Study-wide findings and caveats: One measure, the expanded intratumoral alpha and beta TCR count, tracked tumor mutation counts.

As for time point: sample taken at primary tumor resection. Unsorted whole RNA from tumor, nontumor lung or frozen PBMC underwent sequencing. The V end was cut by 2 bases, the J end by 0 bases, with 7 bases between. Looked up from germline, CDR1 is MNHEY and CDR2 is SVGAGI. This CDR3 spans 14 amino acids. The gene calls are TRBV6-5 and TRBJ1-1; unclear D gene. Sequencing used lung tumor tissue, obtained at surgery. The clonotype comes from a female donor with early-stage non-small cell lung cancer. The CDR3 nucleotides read TGTGCCAGCAGTTACGAGGCCTTGAACACTGAAGCTTTCTTT. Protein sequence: CASSYEALNTEAFF.